This T cell receptor beta chain is from a study of T cell clonotyping in hematopoietic cell transplantation. Whole-study results and caveats: After transplant, recipient diversity fell while pathologically expanded clonotypes grew through day 180. Few recipient clonotypes overlapped donors; over 95% were de novo at given depth.

This CDR3 region has 13 residues. V was trimmed by 5 bases and J by 3 bases, leaving 10 bases between them. CDR1 and CDR2 from the germline V gene are ENHRY and SYGVKD. The repertoire was sequenced with immunoSEQ multiplex PCR; TCRdb's copy has only in-frame clones and lacks some. Among nearly 9,000 clones listed, approximately 93% were seen once. As for this clone: Its antigen is undetermined.

The source of this sequence is a male patient aged 50 to 60 who had an allogeneic stem cell transplant from a related donor, so T cells may come from the graft donor. Some clones in this sample may be carry-over from other donors' samples. V usage is TRBV10-3 and J usage is TRBJ1-1, with D unclear. The sample was PBMCs, taken 100 days after allogeneic stem cell transplant. The CDR3 spells CAISFGEDTEAFF. The CDR3 region has the DNA TGTGCCATCAGTTTTGGGGAGGACACTGAAGCTTTCTTT.